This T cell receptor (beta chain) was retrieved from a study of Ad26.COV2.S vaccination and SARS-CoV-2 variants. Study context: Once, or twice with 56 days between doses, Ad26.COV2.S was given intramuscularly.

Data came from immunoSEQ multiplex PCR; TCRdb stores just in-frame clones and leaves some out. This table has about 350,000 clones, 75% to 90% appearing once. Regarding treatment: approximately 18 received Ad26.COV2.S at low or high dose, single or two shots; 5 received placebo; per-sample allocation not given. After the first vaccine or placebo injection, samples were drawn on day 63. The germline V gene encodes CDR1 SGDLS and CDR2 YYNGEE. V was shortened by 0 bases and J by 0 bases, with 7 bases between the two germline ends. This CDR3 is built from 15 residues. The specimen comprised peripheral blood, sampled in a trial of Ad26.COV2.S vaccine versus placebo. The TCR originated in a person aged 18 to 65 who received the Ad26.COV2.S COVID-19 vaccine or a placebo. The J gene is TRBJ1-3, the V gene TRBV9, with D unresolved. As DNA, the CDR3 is TGTGCCAGCAGCGTAGAAGTAAACTCTGGAAACACCATATATTTT. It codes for CASSVEVNSGNTIYF.